This entry lists 27 T cell receptor beta chains sequenced from one sample in a study of CD8+ T cells in alopecia areata. Following RNA extraction, reverse transcription yielded cDNA that acted as the sequencing template. Method: immunoSEQ multiplex PCR; TCRdb's copy keeps in-frame clones and lacks some. The top ten clones hold approximately 20% of a sample with over 60,000 clones, 46% of them seen once. The treatment here: oral pan-JAK inhibitor, 5-10 mg twice daily. The sample was CD8+ T cells sorted from blood, taken at roughly week 36, from a patient treated with tofacitinib. All receptors derive from a human donor with alopecia areata.

This clone has only one observation. The chain links TRBV6-1 to TRBJ2-3; 8 positions agree with TRBD2. The CDR3 spans 16 residues. Germline trimming cut 1 base from V and 0 bases from J; bases unmatched to any gene: 3. Germline CDR1 is MNHNS and CDR2 is SASEGT. Here the CDR3 DNA reads TGTGCCAGCAGTGAAGAGACTAGCGCGAGCACAGATACGCAGTATTTT. Protein product: CASSEETSASTDTQYF.

This clone has at least ten counts. The junction and the germline gene differ at one end; a read error may be behind it. The chain joins TRBV7-7 to TRBJ1-2; D gene ambiguous. The germline CDR1 and CDR2 sequences are SSHAT and FNYEAQ (reference sequence). The CDR3 extends over 16 amino acids. In DNA, the CDR3 is TGTGCTAGCAGCTTAGCTCCCCGATGTTCTAACTATGGCTACACCTTC. Its translation is CASSLAPRCSNYGYTF. The whole variable domain, filled in from reference TRBV7-7 and TRBJ1-2, reads GAGVSQSPRYKVTKRGQDVTLRCDPISSHATLYWYQQALGQGPEFLTYFNYEAQPDKSGLPSDRFSAERPEGSISTLTIQRTEQRDSAMYRCASSLAPRCSNYGYTFGSGTRLTVV.

The rearrangement links TRBV29-1 to TRBJ2-1; 9 bases are shared with TRBD2. This CDR3 contains 14 residues. V shed 7 bases and J 6 bases; nucleotides not matched to a gene: 10. Per the germline V gene, CDR1 is SQVTM and CDR2 is ANQGSEA. The CDR3 coding sequence is TGCAGCGGGGATAGCGGGAGTTTCCCCAATGAGCAGTTCTTC. As protein: CSGDSGSFPNEQFF.

The genes are TRBV27 and TRBJ1-4; D remains ambiguous. Trimming removed 8 bases at V and 3 bases at J, with 19 bases between. Germline values: CDR1 MNHEY, CDR2 SMNVEV (reference sequence). CDR3 length: 16 amino acids. Written as DNA, the CDR3 is TGTGCCAGCGGCAAGATGGGGTTCGGGGCTAATGAAAAACTGTTTTTT. Translated: CASGKMGFGANEKLFF.

The chain recombines TRBV10-3 with TRBJ2-1, with D possibly matching TRBD2 (6 bases). Germline CDR1 ENHRY, CDR2 SYGVKD. The length of the CDR3 is 12 residues. The germline V and J ends were trimmed by 4 bases and 10 bases, with 11 bases remaining between them. The CDR3 coding sequence is TGTGCCATCAGTGGGGGGGTGTGGGAGCAGTTCTTC. Translation gives CAISGGVWEQFF.

The V call is TRBV10-1, the J call TRBJ2-7; TRBD1 aligns across 7 bases. Losses at the gene ends were 5 bases for V and 5 bases for J; bases not matched to a gene: 9. The CDR3 has 14 residues. Germline V gene sequence: CDR1 WNHNN, CDR2 SYGVQD (reference sequence). The CDR3 loop reads CASSTGESFHEQYF. CDR3 nucleotides: TGCGCCAGCAGTACAGGGGAGAGCTTTCACGAGCAGTACTTC.

The chain couples TRBV7-3 to TRBJ2-2, with D tentatively TRBD2 (5 bases). CDR3 length: 15 amino acids. Germline assignment: CDR1 SGHTA and CDR2 FQGTGA. The V and J ends lost 5 bases and 5 bases respectively, with 15 bases between them. The CDR3 nucleotides read TGTGCCAGCAGCCAGAAGGGAGTTTGGACCGGGGAGCTGTTTTTT. Translated: CASSQKGVWTGELFF.

The chain links TRBV14 to TRBJ1-2; D is possibly TRBD1 (5 bases). Germline CDR1 and CDR2: SGHDN and FVKESK. This CDR3 has 12 residues. The V and J ends lost 5 bases and 12 bases respectively, with 16 bases between them. CDR3: CASSFVGPPDTF. The CDR3 DNA follows: TGTGCCAGCAGCTTCGTGGGACCCCCGGACACCTTC.

The J gene is TRBJ2-7, the V gene TRBV7-9; maybe TRBD2 (6 bases). V was pared by 4 bases and J by 2 bases, with 9 bases between. The germline V gene encodes CDR1 SEHNR and CDR2 FQNEAQ (reference sequence). This CDR3 is built from 13 residues. The CDR3, as DNA: TGTGCCAGCAGCTCTTCGGGAGCCTACGAGCAGTACTTC. Encoded protein: CASSSSGAYEQYF.

A few counts support this clone. The sample carries other DNA sequences with the same CDR3. V is TRBV11-2 and J is TRBJ1-1; D unclear. Germline V lookup: CDR1 SGHAT, CDR2 FQNNGV. This CDR3 contains 12 residues. V was trimmed by 1 base and J by 7 bases, leaving 7 bases between them. This CDR3 reads CASSLGQLEAFF. The CDR3 coding sequence is TGTGCCAGCAGCTTAGGGCAGCTTGAAGCTTTCTTT. The full variable domain, rest sourced from reference TRBV11-2 and TRBJ1-1, is EAGVAQSPRYKIIEKRQSVAFWCNPISGHATLYWYQQILGQGPKLLIQFQNNGVVDDSQLPKDRFSAERLKGVDSTLKIQPAKLEDSAVYLCASSLGQLEAFFGQGTRLTVV.

This chain uses TRBV4-1 with TRBJ1-5; a weak D match, TRBD1 (6 bases). The CDR3 length is 14 residues. Germline V gene lookup returns CDR1 MGHRA and CDR2 YSYEKL. V was trimmed by 5 bases and J by 7 bases, leaving 15 bases between them. The CDR3 here is CASSWEGDGQPQHF. In DNA form, the CDR3 reads TGCGCCAGCAGCTGGGAGGGGGACGGGCAGCCCCAGCATTTT.

The chain has TRBV2 and TRBJ1-1; unclear D gene. V dropped 2 bases and J dropped 3 bases, with 10 bases sitting between them. Germline V gives CDR1 SNHLY, CDR2 FYNNEI. The CDR3 loop spans 14 amino acids. The CDR3 DNA sequence: TGTGCCAGCAGTGAAAGGGTTTCAGACACTGAAGCTTTCTTT. Its protein product is CASSERVSDTEAFF.

This clone was seen only a few times. The rearrangement joins TRBV6-4 to TRBJ2-3, with TRBD1 identical over 10 bases. The CDR3 contains 15 residues. V lost 0 bases and J lost 5; bases outside the gene matches: 2. Germline CDR1 reads MRHNA; CDR2 reads SNTAGT. The CDR3 spells CASSDSGQGVDTQYF. The DNA of the CDR3 is TGTGCCAGCAGTGACTCCGGACAGGGGGTAGATACGCAGTATTTT.

The chain is built from TRBV14 and TRBJ1-2; D uncertain. Between the trimmed V and J ends, which lost 0 bases and 4 bases, there was a span of 12 bases. The CDR3 is 15 amino acids. The germline gives CDR1 SGHDN, CDR2 FVKESK. CDR3: CASSQETLPLYGYTF. CDR3 nucleotide sequence: TGTGCCAGCAGCCAAGAAACCTTGCCACTCTATGGCTACACCTTC.

Relative to its sample, this clone is medium-sized. This chain uses TRBV19 with TRBJ1-4; tentative D call: TRBD1 (5 bases). Trimming cost V 7 bases and J 11 bases, with 14 bases left between them. This CDR3 spans 12 amino acids. Germline CDR1 reads LNHDA; CDR2 reads SQIVND (reference sequence). The CDR3 region has the DNA TGTGCCAGTATCGGGGCCGGTTGGAAACTGTTTTTT. This translates into CASIGAGWKLFF.

This chain uses TRBV29-1 with TRBJ2-1, with TRBD2 identical over 10 bases. CDR1 and CDR2 from the germline V gene are SQVTM and ANQGSEA. The CDR3 has 17 residues. After removal of 4 bases from V and 7 bases from J, the junction contained 16 bases not matched to a gene. The CDR3: CSVVLSAGGPGWNEQFF. As DNA, the CDR3 is TGCAGCGTTGTCCTCTCAGCGGGAGGGCCCGGGTGGAATGAGCAGTTCTTC.

V gene TRBV27 combines with J gene TRBJ2-3, with D hard to call. Germline values: CDR1 MNHEY, CDR2 SMNVEV (reference sequence). V lost 5 bases, J lost 2 bases, and 11 bases lay in between. The CDR3 loop spans 14 amino acids. CDR3 protein: CASSTDRYTDTQYF. The CDR3 DNA reads as TGTGCCAGCAGTACGGACCGCTACACAGATACGCAGTATTTT.

This rearrangement joins TRBV13 to TRBJ2-7; tentatively, D is TRBD2 (5 bases). This CDR3 has 11 residues. Germline lookup yields CDR1 PRHDT and CDR2 FYEKMQ (reference sequence). V lost 5 bases and J 6 bases, leaving 8 bases between the germline ends. The CDR3 nucleotides are TGTGCCAGCAGCCAAGGAGGCGAGCAGTACTTC. Translating it yields CASSQGGEQYF. The full variable domain, rest sourced from reference TRBV13 and TRBJ2-7, is AAGVIQSPRHLIKEKRETATLKCYPIPRHDTVYWYQQGPGQDPQFLISFYEKMQSDKGSIPDRFSAQQFSDYHSELNMSSLELGDSALYFCASSQGGEQYFGPGTRLTVT.

V usage is TRBV4-1 and J usage is TRBJ2-7; TRBD2 matches at 7 bases. Germline trimming cut 0 bases from V and 4 bases from J; bases unmatched to any gene: 6. This CDR3 spans 15 amino acids. Germline V gives CDR1 MGHRA, CDR2 YSYEKL. In DNA, the CDR3 is TGCGCCAGCAGCCAAGATGCCAGGGAGGGATACGAGCAGTACTTC. Protein: CASSQDAREGYEQYF.

This clone is medium-sized within its sample. The chain employs TRBV2 and TRBJ1-1; D is unclear. V was pared by 6 bases and J by 10 bases, with 15 bases between. The CDR3 has 12 residues. The V gene's germline CDR1 is SNHLY and CDR2 FYNNEI. CDR3 residues: CASRGPREGAFF. The CDR3 DNA is TGTGCCAGCAGGGGCCCAAGGGAGGGAGCTTTCTTT. Based on the CDR3 plus reference TRBV2 and TRBJ1-1, the full variable domain is EPEVTQTPSHQVTQMGQEVILRCVPISNHLYFYWYRQILGQKVEFLVSFYNNEISEKSEIFDDQFSVERPDGSNFTLKIRSTKLEDSAMYFCASRGPREGAFFGQGTRLTVV.

This chain uses TRBV29-1 with TRBJ1-2, with D possibly matching TRBD1 (5 bases). The germline gives CDR1 SQVTM, CDR2 ANQGSEA. This CDR3 comprises 13 residues. Trimming pared 4 bases from V and 2 bases from J, leaving 11 bases between. The DNA of the CDR3 is TGCAGCGTTGGCGGGGGTTCCAACTATGGCTACACCTTC. Translating it yields CSVGGGSNYGYTF.

The chain links TRBV7-9 to TRBJ2-7; D is uncertain. Germline V gives CDR1 SEHNR, CDR2 FQNEAQ (reference sequence). V lost 5 bases and J lost 5, with 10 bases in between. The CDR3 consists of 12 residues. Here the CDR3 DNA reads TGTGCCAGCAGCCCTACCTTTGACGAGCAGTACTTC. Translation: CASSPTFDEQYF.

There are a few counts of this clone. The V and J genes are TRBV4-1 and TRBJ1-2, with 12 bases identical to TRBD1. V shed 2 bases, J shed 4 bases, and the junction held 8 bases outside the gene matches. The CDR3 contains 17 residues. Germline CDR1 and CDR2: MGHRA and YSYEKL. DNA of the CDR3: TGCGCCAGCAGCCAATCCCCCGGGACAGGGGGCTTCTATGGCTACACCTTC. This gives the protein CASSQSPGTGGFYGYTF.

The J gene is TRBJ2-1, the V gene TRBV4-3; tentatively, D is TRBD1 or TRBD2 (5 bases each). Germline lookup yields CDR1 LGHNA and CDR2 YSLEER. The CDR3 has 15 amino acids. The germline V and J ends were trimmed by 1 base and 4 bases, with 11 bases remaining between them. The CDR3 sequence is CASSQAPGPYNEQFF. CDR3 sequence (DNA): TGCGCCAGCAGCCAAGCTCCGGGACCATACAATGAGCAGTTCTTC.

This clone was seen only a few times. J is TRBJ1-1 and V is TRBV28, with D perhaps TRBD1 (6 bases). CDR1 and CDR2 (germline): MDHEN, SYDVKM. V dropped 6 bases and J dropped 10 bases, with 18 bases sitting between them. The CDR3 runs 13 residues. The CDR3 spells CASSPGTFSGAFF. DNA of the CDR3: TGTGCCAGCAGCCCCGGGACATTCTCGGGAGCTTTCTTT.

This clone was seen more than once but under ten times. The J gene is TRBJ1-1, the V gene TRBV19; 9 bases agree with TRBD1. CDR1 LNHDA and CDR2 SQIVND come from the germline V gene (reference sequence). The CDR3 is 14 amino acids. V was pared by 4 bases and J by 6 bases, with 6 bases of the junction left unmatched. CDR3 nucleotides: TGTGCCAGTAGTACTCGGGACAGGGAAGCTGAAGCTTTCTTT. This codes for CASSTRDREAEAFF.

V and J are TRBV9 and TRBJ2-2; the match to TRBD2 covers 15 bases. The germline V gene has CDR1 SGDLS and CDR2 YYNGEE. J gave up 2 bases and V 4 bases, and 3 bases lay outside the gene matches. CDR3 size: 17 residues. CDR3 sequence: CASSQGLAGGNTGELFF. As DNA, the CDR3 is TGTGCCAGCAGCCAGGGACTAGCGGGAGGAAACACCGGGGAGCTGTTTTTT.